These 20 T cell receptor beta chains share one sample of origin, sequenced in a study of T-cell reconstitution after alpha-beta-depleted transplantation in children. TCRbeta library preparation incorporated unique molecular identifiers. TCRdb processed the PCR reads anew with MiXCR; each CDR3 protein has one entry. The sample includes some 240,000 distinct CDR3 sequences, over 9.5% seen only once; the top ten take roughly 5.1%. Specimen: PBMCs from the stem cell graft donor, collected from the stem cell graft. The receptors were gathered from a human donor who donated a stem cell graft to a child with SCID.

This clonotype is a singleton in its sample. J is TRBJ1-1 and V is TRBV13, with D possibly being TRBD1 (5 bases). CDR3 length equals 14 residues. Between the trimmed V and J ends, which lost 10 bases and 4 bases, there was a span of 19 bases. Germline CDR1 and CDR2: PRHDT and FYEKMQ (reference sequence). CDR3 bases: TGTGCCATTAGCCTAGGCAGGGTTGGCACTGAAGCTTTCTTT. It translates to CAISLGRVGTEAFF. The whole variable domain, filled in from reference TRBV13 and TRBJ1-1, reads AAGVIQSPRHLIKEKRETATLKCYPIPRHDTVYWYQQGPGQDPQFLISFYEKMQSDKGSIPDRFSAQQFSDYHSELNMSSLELGDSALYFCAISLGRVGTEAFFGQGTRLTVV.

In its sample, this clonotype was seen many times. The chain joins TRBV20-1 to TRBJ2-3, with TRBD2 identical over 7 bases. Germline assignment: CDR1 DFQATT and CDR2 SNEGSKA (reference sequence). The ends lost 6 bases at V and 2 bases at J; junction bases unmatched: 5. The CDR3 loop spans 13 amino acids. The CDR3 protein is CSARLAITDTQYF. The CDR3 DNA follows: TGCAGTGCGCGACTAGCCATCACAGATACGCAGTATTTT.

There are many counts of this clonotype. The chain combines TRBV24-1 with TRBJ1-4; D unclear. The V gene's germline CDR1 is KGHDR and CDR2 SFDVKD. Trimming cost V 8 bases and J 3 bases, with 3 bases left between them. The CDR3 loop spans 11 amino acids. This chain's CDR3 is CATTPNEKLFF. The CDR3 bases are TGTGCCACCACTCCTAATGAAAAACTGTTTTTT.

This clonotype was seen a handful of times. The chain is built from TRBV9 and TRBJ2-3, with 7 bases matching TRBD2. This CDR3 has 16 residues. Germline CDR1 is SGDLS and CDR2 is YYNGEE. Unmatched junction bases numbered 9, after V lost 3 bases and J lost 2 bases. The CDR3: CASSGGGKAFTDTQYF. The CDR3 region has the DNA TGTGCCAGCAGCGGGGGGGGTAAGGCCTTCACAGATACGCAGTATTTT. The variable domain in full, completed from reference TRBV9 and TRBJ2-3, reads DSGVTQTPKHLITATGQRVTLRCSPRSGDLSVYWYQQSLDQGLQFLIQYYNGEERAKGNILERFSAQQFPDLHSELNLSSLELGDSALYFCASSGGGKAFTDTQYFGPGTRLTVL.

This clonotype appeared many times. The genes are TRBV19 and TRBJ1-4; D call uncertain. CDR3 length: 15 residues. The germline CDR1 and CDR2 sequences are LNHDA and SQIVND (reference sequence). The V gene lost 4 bases and the J gene lost 5 bases, with 14 bases spanning the gap. Here the CDR3 DNA reads TGTGCCAGTAGTACCGAATGGTCGGGGAATGAAAAACTGTTTTTT. Translated, it gives CASSTEWSGNEKLFF. Filled out from reference TRBV19 and TRBJ1-4, the complete variable domain reads DGGITQSPKYLFRKEGQNVTLSCEQNLNHDAMYWYRQDPGQGLRLIYYSQIVNDFQKGDIAEGYSVSREKKESFPLTVTSAQKNPTAFYLCASSTEWSGNEKLFFGSGTQLSVL.

This clonotype came up many times. The chain has TRBV20-1 and TRBJ2-1; TRBD2 aligns across 11 bases. This CDR3 contains 18 residues. The V gene end was trimmed by 1 base and the J gene end by 5 bases; junction bases not matched to a gene: 13. CDR1 is DFQATT and CDR2 is SNEGSKA in the germline V gene (reference sequence). CDR3 bases: TGCAGTGCTAGAGGCCCCGGGTTAGCGGGGGGGTATAACAATGAGCAGTTCTTC. This sequence encodes CSARGPGLAGGYNNEQFF.

The chain is built from TRBV7-8 and TRBJ2-7; D is possibly TRBD1 (5 bases). Trimming removed 4 bases at V and 3 bases at J, with 10 bases between. Germline CDR1 SGHVS, CDR2 FQNEAQ. CDR3 size: 13 residues. For the CDR3, the DNA is TGTGCCAGCAGCTACACGGACAACTACGAGCAGTACTTC. Amino acids: CASSYTDNYEQYF.

This clonotype was seen ten or more times. The chain links TRBV3-1 to TRBJ2-1; D perhaps matches TRBD1 (6 bases). This CDR3 comprises 15 residues. V was cut by 2 bases and J by 3 bases, with 11 bases left in between. Per germline, CDR1 LGHDT and CDR2 YNNKEL (reference sequence). The CDR3 DNA is TGTGCCAGCAGCCAACTACAGGGCTACTACAATGAGCAGTTCTTC. Its translation: CASSQLQGYYNEQFF.

V gene TRBV20-1 combines with J gene TRBJ1-5, with 7 bases that match TRBD1. Germline CDR1 and CDR2: DFQATT and SNEGSKA (reference sequence). CDR3 length: 13 residues. V lost 6 bases to trimming and J lost 3 bases; unmatched junction nucleotides: 5. The CDR3 loop is CSAPRGDNQPQHF. CDR3 bases: TGCAGTGCCCCCAGGGGGGACAATCAGCCCCAGCATTTT.

Ten or more counts support this clonotype. The chain carries TRBV12-3 or TRBV12-4 and TRBJ2-2; 7 positions match TRBD2. The CDR3 length is 14 residues. CDR3 coding DNA: TGTGCTATTAGGAGCGGGGACAACACCGGGGAGCTGTTTTTT. Its protein product is CAIRSGDNTGELFF.

This clonotype showed up many times. This chain joins TRBV24-1 and TRBJ2-3; possibly TRBD2 for D (7 bases). Germline assignment: CDR1 KGHDR and CDR2 SFDVKD. V lost 0 bases and J lost 2, with 11 bases in between. CDR3 length equals 16 residues. The chain's CDR3 is CATSDLQGGDTDTQYF. The CDR3 region has the DNA TGTGCCACCAGTGATTTGCAAGGGGGGGACACAGATACGCAGTATTTT.

This clonotype was seen ten or more times. The CDR3 spells CAISDRDFGELFF. Here the CDR3 DNA reads TGTGCCATCAGTGATCGAGATTTCGGGGAGCTGTTTTTT. J is TRBJ2-2 and V is TRBV10-3; D is ambiguous. CDR1 and CDR2 from the germline V gene are ENHRY and SYGVKD. Between the trimmed V and J ends, which lost 3 bases and 7 bases, there was a span of 9 bases. The CDR3 has 13 amino acids.

This clonotype has ten or more counts. This chain connects TRBV24-1 to TRBJ1-1; perhaps TRBD1 as D (5 bases). V was pared by 8 bases and J by 7 bases, with 13 bases between. The CDR3 contains 12 residues. Germline V lookup: CDR1 KGHDR, CDR2 SFDVKD. The CDR3 region is CATKRDAGEAFF. CDR3 bases: TGTGCCACCAAAAGGGACGCTGGTGAAGCTTTCTTT.

This clonotype was counted at least ten times. The J gene is TRBJ2-5, the V gene TRBV7-9; D may match TRBD1 or TRBD2 (5 bases each). Germline V CDR1 and CDR2: SEHNR, FQNEAQ (reference sequence). The CDR3 is 12 amino acids. Trimming stripped 4 bases from V and 10 bases from J, with 13 bases between. CDR3 sequence: CASSSGPLSQYF. Written as DNA, the CDR3 is TGTGCCAGCAGCTCGGGACCCCTAAGCCAGTACTTC.

This clonotype was detected once. The V call is TRBV7-6, the J call TRBJ1-2; tentative D call: TRBD1 (6 bases). The ends were cut back, 5 bases at V and 4 bases at J, with 11 bases in the middle. Germline CDR1 reads SGHVS; CDR2 reads FNYEAQ. The CDR3 has 13 residues. In DNA form, the CDR3 reads TGTGCCAGCAGCCCAGTGACAGGCTATGGCTACACCTTC. Protein sequence: CASSPVTGYGYTF.

This clonotype has ten or more counts. The chain links TRBV7-3 to TRBJ1-1; 8 bases agree with TRBD1. The ends lost 1 base at V and 5 bases at J; junction bases unmatched: 0. Looked up from germline, CDR1 is SGHTA and CDR2 is FQGTGA. The CDR3 has 13 amino acids. Here the CDR3 reads CASSLNRGTEAFF. The CDR3 nucleotides read TGTGCCAGCAGCTTAAACAGGGGGACTGAAGCTTTCTTT.

This clonotype appeared many times. The genes are TRBV13 and TRBJ2-1; D possibly corresponds to TRBD2 (5 bases). V was trimmed by 7 bases and J by 4 bases, leaving 17 bases between them. The germline V gene has CDR1 PRHDT and CDR2 FYEKMQ (reference sequence). The CDR3 covers 15 residues. CDR3 loop: CASTKRTGRYNEQFF. The CDR3 DNA reads as TGTGCCAGCACCAAGAGGACGGGGAGATACAATGAGCAGTTCTTC.

This clonotype was seen many times. The rearrangement uses TRBV7-2 and TRBJ2-7; 9 positions agree with TRBD2. The CDR3 runs 15 residues. J lost 7 bases, V lost 6 bases, and 13 bases had no gene match. Germline CDR1 SGHTA, CDR2 FQGNSA. In nucleotides, the CDR3 is TGTGCCAGCAGGTTGGGTAGCGGGGGCCTTTGGGAGCAGTACTTC. Its translation: CASRLGSGGLWEQYF.

This clonotype was found many times. The gene calls are TRBV12-3 or TRBV12-4 and TRBJ1-2, with D unresolved. The CDR3 totals 13 residues. Trimming pared 0 bases from V and 7 bases from J, leaving 9 bases between. CDR3 sequence (DNA): TGTGCCAGCAGTTTAGCAGGGTTGGGTGGCTACACCTTC. This codes for CASSLAGLGGYTF.

In its sample, this clonotype was seen many times. The chain is built from TRBV5-1 and TRBJ1-2; 7 bases map to TRBD1. Germline CDR1 is SGHRS and CDR2 is YFSETQ. This CDR3 is built from 14 residues. Trimming removed 4 bases from V and 3 bases from J; junction bases left unmatched: 6. In nucleotides, the CDR3 is TGCGCCAGCAGCAGGCAGGGGGATGACTATGGCTACACCTTC. The encoded protein is CASSRQGDDYGYTF. The full variable domain, rest sourced from reference TRBV5-1 and TRBJ1-2, is KAGVTQTPRYLIKTRGQQVTLSCSPISGHRSVSWYQQTPGQGLQFLFEYFSETQRNKGNFPGRFSGRQFSNSRSEMNVSTLELGDSALYLCASSRQGDDYGYTFGSGTRLTVV.